This record concerns one TCR beta chain sequence. Per the original methods: Reference gene primer amplification gave estimated nucleated cell counts. Profiled with immunoSEQ multiplex PCR; TCRdb holds only in-frame clones, not every one. V and J calls and clone size are those listed in that table; D and trimming were worked out from the DNA. The data hold under 65,000 clones, with more than 75% observed a single time. These data belong to a study of blood T cell repertoires in COVID-19. Turning to the study itself: Samples came from the United States, Italy and Spain, spanning acute and convalescent COVID-19. T cells, B-cell-depleted T cells, or PBMCs supplied cDNA or gDNA.

Per the germline V gene, CDR1 is SGHAT and CDR2 is FQNNGV. CDR3 length: 16 residues. Trimming took off 2 bases at V and 5 bases at J, with 18 bases between the two ends. This sequence joins TRBV11-2 and TRBJ1-1, with a weak D call TRBD1 (6 bases). The specimen sequenced was peripheral blood. The sequence was collected from an elderly man in a cohort sampled during active COVID-19. CDR3 loop: CASSLRTAPFFTEAFF. Written as DNA, the CDR3 is TGTGCCAGCAGCTTAAGGACAGCACCCTTCTTTACTGAAGCTTTCTTT.